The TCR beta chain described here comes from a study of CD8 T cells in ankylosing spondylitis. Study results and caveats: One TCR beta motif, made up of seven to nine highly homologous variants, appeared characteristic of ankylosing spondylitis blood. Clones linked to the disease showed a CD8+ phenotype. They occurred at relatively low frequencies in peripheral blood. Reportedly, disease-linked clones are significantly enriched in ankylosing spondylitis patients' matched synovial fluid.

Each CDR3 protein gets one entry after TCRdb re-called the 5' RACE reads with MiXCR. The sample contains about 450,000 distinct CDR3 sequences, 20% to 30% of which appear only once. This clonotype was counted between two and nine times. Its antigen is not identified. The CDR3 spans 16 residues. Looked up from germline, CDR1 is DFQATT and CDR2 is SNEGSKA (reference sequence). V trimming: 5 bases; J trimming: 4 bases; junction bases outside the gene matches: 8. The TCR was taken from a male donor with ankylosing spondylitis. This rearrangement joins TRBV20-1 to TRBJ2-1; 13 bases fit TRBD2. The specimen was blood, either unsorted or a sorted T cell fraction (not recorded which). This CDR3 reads CSAASGTSGTYNEQFF. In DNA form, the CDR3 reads TGCAGTGCTGCTTCCGGGACTAGCGGGACTTACAATGAGCAGTTCTTC.